These 8 T cell receptor beta chains were all obtained from the same sample, sequenced in a study of CD8 T cells in cerebrospinal fluid in Alzheimer's disease. TCRdb processed the 10x single-cell sequencing reads again and assigns one entry to each CDR3 protein, with no DNA. This repertoire includes some 1,200 distinct CDR3 sequences. Material for sequencing was cerebrospinal fluid. Receptor source: a human donor in good health.

This clonotype ranks as large in terms of frequency. The chain's CDR3 is CASSLGEQGGLNTEAFF. J is TRBJ1-1 and V is TRBV5-1; TCRdb proposes TRBD1, but this gene call is untestable without DNA. This CDR3 comprises 17 residues. Germline lookup yields CDR1 SGHRS and CDR2 YFSETQ.

This clonotype is called medium-sized based on its frequency. The rearrangement links TRBV5-1 to TRBJ1-1. Germline V gene sequence: CDR1 SGHRS, CDR2 YFSETQ. The CDR3 covers 14 residues. CDR3: CASSLNSGNTEAFF. The full variable domain, completed using reference TRBV5-1 and TRBJ1-1, is KAGVTQTPRYLIKTRGQQVTLSCSPISGHRSVSWYQQTPGQGLQFLFEYFSETQRNKGNFPGRFSGRQFSNSRSEMNVSTLELGDSALYLCASSLNSGNTEAFFGQGTRLTVV.

In terms of frequency, this clonotype is large. The genes are TRBV5-4 and TRBJ2-3; the D gene TCRdb calls, TRBD1, cannot be checked with no DNA. The CDR3 is 17 residues long. The germline gives CDR1 SGHNT, CDR2 YYREEE (reference sequence). The CDR3 is CASSSLEGGPSRDTQYF.

This clonotype is deemed medium-sized (0.01 to 0.1%) by its frequency. The chain links TRBV11-2 to TRBJ2-1; the D call from TCRdb, TRBD1, cannot be confirmed without DNA. CDR1 SGHAT and CDR2 FQNNGV come from the germline V gene. This CDR3 is built from 17 residues. The CDR3 reads CASRLNQQGRNYNEQFF. Variable domain in full (rest from reference TRBV11-2 and TRBJ2-1): EAGVAQSPRYKIIEKRQSVAFWCNPISGHATLYWYQQILGQGPKLLIQFQNNGVVDDSQLPKDRFSAERLKGVDSTLKIQPAKLEDSAVYLCASRLNQQGRNYNEQFFGPGTRLTVL.

This clonotype is called medium-sized based on its frequency. The chain uses TRBV9 and TRBJ2-3; the TCRdb D gene call, TRBD1, has no DNA to confirm it. Germline loops: CDR1 SGDLS, CDR2 YYNGEE. The CDR3 sequence is 14 residues long. This CDR3 is CASSLVGGTDTQYF.

According to its frequency, this clonotype is large. The rearrangement links TRBV4-3 to TRBJ2-5. The CDR3 runs to 15 residues. Germline CDR1 LGHNA, CDR2 YSLEER. CDR3 in amino acids: CASRRNVRDQETQYF.

The chain joins TRBV12-5 to TRBJ1-5. Germline CDR1 LGHNT, CDR2 FRNRAP. This CDR3 contains 13 residues. CDR3 loop: CASVLEGNQPQHF.

Its frequency marks this clonotype as medium-sized. The V and J genes are TRBV29-1 and TRBJ2-1. The germline V gene encodes CDR1 SQVTM and CDR2 ANQGSEA. The CDR3 is 13 residues long. Here the CDR3 reads CSVEGPSLNEQFF.